This entry lists 8 T cell receptor beta chains sequenced from one sample in a study of shared clonotypes between healthy human individuals. Sequencing was performed with immunoSEQ multiplex PCR; in TCRdb, only in-frame clones are kept and a portion is missing. The top ten clones hold about 0.45% of a sample with around 1.5 million clones, approximately 98% of them seen once. Source material: naive CD4+ T cells sorted from blood. Subset meaning: CD45RA+ positively selected. The receptors come from a man under 40 in good health.

Remarks on this clone: This sample includes further DNA sequences coding for the same CDR3. J is TRBJ2-3 and V is TRBV5-1, with a tentative D call TRBD2 (5 bases). Germline CDR1 is SGHRS and CDR2 is YFSETQ. V dropped 0 bases and J dropped 2 bases, with 7 bases sitting between them. The CDR3 has 14 amino acids. The CDR3 here is CASSLGGLTDTQYF. The CDR3, as DNA: TGCGCCAGCAGCTTGGGAGGGCTCACAGATACGCAGTATTTT.

This clone was observed once. The V call is TRBV25-1, the J call TRBJ2-2; 8 positions match TRBD2. The CDR3 loop spans 15 amino acids. Germline V CDR1 and CDR2: MGHDK, SYGVNS. V lost 3 bases to trimming and J lost 1 base; unmatched junction nucleotides: 1. The CDR3 nucleotides are TGTGCCAGCAGTGACCGGGGGGGGAACACCGGGGAGCTGTTTTTT. Encoded protein: CASSDRGGNTGELFF.

The chain couples TRBV2 to TRBJ2-2, with D perhaps matching TRBD2 (5 bases). Germline loops: CDR1 SNHLY, CDR2 FYNNEI. Trimming removed 8 bases at V and 4 bases at J, with 11 bases between. The CDR3 totals 13 residues. CDR3 region: CASRDYPTGELFF. The CDR3 nucleotides read TGTGCCAGCCGAGACTACCCCACCGGGGAGCTGTTTTTT.

V and J are TRBV5-8 and TRBJ2-7; D is unclear. Germline CDR1 SGHTS, CDR2 YDEGEE. CDR3 length equals 13 residues. Trimming cost V 2 bases and J 4 bases, with 10 bases left between them. The CDR3 spells CASSLNSLYEQYF. The CDR3 DNA reads TGTGCCAGCAGCTTAAACAGCCTTTACGAGCAGTACTTC.

The rearrangement uses TRBV6-5 and TRBJ2-7; D is undetermined. The V and J ends lost 2 bases and 3 bases respectively, with 14 bases between them. The CDR3 is made up of 15 amino acids. Germline V gene lookup returns CDR1 MNHEY and CDR2 SVGAGI. CDR3 amino acids: CASSYRPDENYEQYF. The CDR3 DNA is TGTGCCAGCAGTTACCGCCCTGATGAAAACTACGAGCAGTACTTC.

V and J are TRBV7-8 and TRBJ1-5, with a possible D match to TRBD1 (5 bases). Germline values: CDR1 SGHVS, CDR2 FQNEAQ. V shed 6 bases and J shed 4 bases, with 10 bases lying between them. CDR3 length: 13 residues. The CDR3 nucleotides read TGTGCCAGCAGGGGGACGGGGAATCAGCCCCAGCATTTT. It specifies CASRGTGNQPQHF.

The V and J genes are TRBV19 and TRBJ2-7; D ambiguous. The CDR3 sequence is 15 residues long. Trimming removed 8 bases from V and 3 bases from J, with 20 bases in between. Germline V gene data show CDR1 as LNHDA and CDR2 as SQIVND (reference sequence). In DNA form, the CDR3 reads TGTGCCAGTGCCCCTCCCCCAGCACTAAACTACGAGCAGTACTTC. Its translation is CASAPPPALNYEQYF.

This chain connects TRBV7-9 to TRBJ2-7, with TRBD2 as a possible D gene (6 bases). This CDR3 has 14 amino acids. With 5 bases removed from V and 6 bases from J, the gap between germline ends came to 17 bases. CDR1 is SEHNR and CDR2 is FQNEAQ in the germline V gene (reference sequence). The CDR3 DNA is TGTGCCAGCAGCCTGATAGCGGCCGGCTTCGAGCAGTACTTC. Its translation is CASSLIAAGFEQYF.